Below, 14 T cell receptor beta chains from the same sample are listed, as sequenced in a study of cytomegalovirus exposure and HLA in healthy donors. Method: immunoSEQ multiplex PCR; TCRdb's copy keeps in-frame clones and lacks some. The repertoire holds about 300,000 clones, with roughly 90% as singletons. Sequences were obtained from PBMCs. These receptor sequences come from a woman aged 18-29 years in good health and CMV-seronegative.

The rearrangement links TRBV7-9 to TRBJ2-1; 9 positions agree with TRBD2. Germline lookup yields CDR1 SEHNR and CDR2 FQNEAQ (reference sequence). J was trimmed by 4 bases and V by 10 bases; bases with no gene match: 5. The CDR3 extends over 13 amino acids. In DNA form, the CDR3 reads TGTGCCACCACGACTAGCGGATACAATGAGCAGTTCTTC. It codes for CATTTSGYNEQFF.

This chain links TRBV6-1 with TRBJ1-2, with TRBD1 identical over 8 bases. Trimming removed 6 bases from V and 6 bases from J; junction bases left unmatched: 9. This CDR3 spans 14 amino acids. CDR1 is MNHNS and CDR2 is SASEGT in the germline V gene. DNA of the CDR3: TGTGCCAGCAGGGAACCCGACAGGGGCCATGGCTACACCTTC. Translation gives CASREPDRGHGYTF.

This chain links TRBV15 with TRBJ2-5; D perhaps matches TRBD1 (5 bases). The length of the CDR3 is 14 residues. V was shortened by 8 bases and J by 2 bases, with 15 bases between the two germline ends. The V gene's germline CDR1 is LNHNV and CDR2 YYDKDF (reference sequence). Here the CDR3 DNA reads TGTGCCACCGCTAGGCAGGGAAGACAAGAGACCCAGTACTTC. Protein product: CATARQGRQETQYF. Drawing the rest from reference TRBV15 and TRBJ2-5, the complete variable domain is DAMVIQNPRYQVTQFGKPVTLSCSQTLNHNVMYWYQQKSSQAPKLLFHYYDKDFNNEADTPDNFQSRRPNTSFCFLDIRSPGLGDTAMYLCATARQGRQETQYFGPGTRLLVL.

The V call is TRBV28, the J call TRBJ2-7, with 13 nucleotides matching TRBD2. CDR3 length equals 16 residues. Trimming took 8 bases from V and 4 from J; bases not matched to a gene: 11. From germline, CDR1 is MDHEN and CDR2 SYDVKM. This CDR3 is CASGRLPGLAGYEQYF. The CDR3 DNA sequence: TGTGCCAGCGGGAGGCTCCCGGGACTAGCGGGATACGAGCAGTACTTC.

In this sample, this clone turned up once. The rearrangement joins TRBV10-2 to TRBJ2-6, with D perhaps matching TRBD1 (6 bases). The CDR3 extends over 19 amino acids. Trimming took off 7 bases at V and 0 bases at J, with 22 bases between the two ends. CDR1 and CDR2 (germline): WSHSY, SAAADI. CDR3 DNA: TGCGCCAGCAACCATCCCGGGGCAGGGGTGGTCTCTGGGGCCAACGTCCTGACTTTC. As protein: CASNHPGAGVVSGANVLTF.

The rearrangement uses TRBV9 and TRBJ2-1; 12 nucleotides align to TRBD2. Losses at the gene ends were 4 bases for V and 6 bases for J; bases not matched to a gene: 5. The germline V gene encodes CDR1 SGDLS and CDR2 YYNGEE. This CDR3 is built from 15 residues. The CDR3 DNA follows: TGTGCCAGCAGCCTAGCGGGAGGGCCAAGCAATGAGCAGTTCTTC. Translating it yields CASSLAGGPSNEQFF.

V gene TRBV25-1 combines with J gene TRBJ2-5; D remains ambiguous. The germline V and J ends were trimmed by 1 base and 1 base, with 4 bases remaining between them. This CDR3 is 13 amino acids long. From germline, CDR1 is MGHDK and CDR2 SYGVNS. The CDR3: CASSESGQETQYF. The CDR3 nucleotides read TGTGCCAGCAGTGAATCAGGCCAAGAGACCCAGTACTTC.

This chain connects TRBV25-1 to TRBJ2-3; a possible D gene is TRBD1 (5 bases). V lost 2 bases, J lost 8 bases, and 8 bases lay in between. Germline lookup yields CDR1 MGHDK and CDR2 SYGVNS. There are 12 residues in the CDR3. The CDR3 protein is CASSEIGATQYF. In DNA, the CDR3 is TGTGCCAGCAGTGAAATAGGGGCTACGCAGTATTTT.

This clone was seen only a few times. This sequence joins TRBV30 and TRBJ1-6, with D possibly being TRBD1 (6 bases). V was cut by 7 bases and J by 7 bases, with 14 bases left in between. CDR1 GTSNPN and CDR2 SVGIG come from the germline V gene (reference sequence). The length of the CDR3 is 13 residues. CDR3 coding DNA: TGTGCCTACTTACAGGGTTGGAATTCACCCCTCCACTTT. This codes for CAYLQGWNSPLHF.

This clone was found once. CDR3 sequence: CASSVVGTAQFF. CDR3 DNA sequence: TGTGCCAGCAGCGTAGTTGGGACTGCGCAGTTCTTC. J is TRBJ2-1 and V is TRBV9; D possibly corresponds to TRBD2 (6 bases). There are 12 residues in the CDR3. Trimming stripped 0 bases from V and 12 bases from J, with 10 bases between. CDR1 is SGDLS and CDR2 is YYNGEE in the germline V gene.

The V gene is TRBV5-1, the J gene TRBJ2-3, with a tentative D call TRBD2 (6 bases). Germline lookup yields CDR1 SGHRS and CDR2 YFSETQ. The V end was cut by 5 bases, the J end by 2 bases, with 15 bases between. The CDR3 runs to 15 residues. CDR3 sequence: CASRWRDQNTDTQYF. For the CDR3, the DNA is TGCGCCAGCAGGTGGCGGGACCAAAACACAGATACGCAGTATTTT.

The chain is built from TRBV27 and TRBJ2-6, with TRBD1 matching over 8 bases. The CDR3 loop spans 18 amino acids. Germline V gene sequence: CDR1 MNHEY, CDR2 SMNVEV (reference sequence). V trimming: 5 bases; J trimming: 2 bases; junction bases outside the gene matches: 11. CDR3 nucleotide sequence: TGTGCCAGCAGTAAGAAGACAGGGGTAGACACTGGGGCCAACGTCCTGACTTTC. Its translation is CASSKKTGVDTGANVLTF.

The CDR3 DNA follows: TGTGCCACGTCGGACAGGCTTAATGAAAAACTGTTTTTT. Encoded protein: CATSDRLNEKLFF. This sequence joins TRBV6-1 and TRBJ1-4; 7 bases fit TRBD1. Germline V gene sequence: CDR1 MNHNS, CDR2 SASEGT. The V gene end was trimmed by 10 bases and the J gene end by 4 bases; junction bases not matched to a gene: 6. The CDR3 is made up of 13 amino acids.

CDR3: CASSSAGTGGSEQYF. The CDR3 bases are TGTGCCAGCAGCTCCGCCGGGACAGGGGGCTCCGAGCAGTACTTC. The V call is TRBV7-3, the J call TRBJ2-7, with 12 positions matching TRBD1. Germline CDR1 and CDR2: SGHTA and FQGTGA. This CDR3 comprises 15 residues. V lost 4 bases, J lost 6 bases, and 7 bases stayed unmatched.